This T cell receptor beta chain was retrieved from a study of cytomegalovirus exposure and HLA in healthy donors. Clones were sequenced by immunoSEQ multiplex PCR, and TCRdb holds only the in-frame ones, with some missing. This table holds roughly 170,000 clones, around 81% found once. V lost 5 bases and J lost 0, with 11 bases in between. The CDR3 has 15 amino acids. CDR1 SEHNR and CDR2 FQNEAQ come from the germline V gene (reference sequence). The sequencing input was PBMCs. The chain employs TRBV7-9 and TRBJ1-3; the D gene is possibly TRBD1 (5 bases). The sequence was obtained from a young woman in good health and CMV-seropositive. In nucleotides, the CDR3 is TGTGCCAGCAGCCCCGTCAGGGCCTCTGGAAACACCATATATTTT. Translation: CASSPVRASGNTIYF.